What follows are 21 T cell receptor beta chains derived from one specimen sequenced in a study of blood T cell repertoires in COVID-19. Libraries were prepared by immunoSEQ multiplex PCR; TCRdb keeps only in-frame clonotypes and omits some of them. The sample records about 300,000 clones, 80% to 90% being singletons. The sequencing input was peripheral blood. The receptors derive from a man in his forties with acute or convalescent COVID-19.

The CDR3 coding sequence is TGTGCCAGCAGCGTGGGAGGACAGGCCTTGGGCACTGAAGCTTTCTTT. Its translation is CASSVGGQALGTEAFF. J is TRBJ1-1 and V is TRBV9; 7 bases are shared with TRBD1. This CDR3 comprises 16 residues. The germline V gene has CDR1 SGDLS and CDR2 YYNGEE. J lost 4 bases, V lost 2 bases, and 11 bases had no gene match.

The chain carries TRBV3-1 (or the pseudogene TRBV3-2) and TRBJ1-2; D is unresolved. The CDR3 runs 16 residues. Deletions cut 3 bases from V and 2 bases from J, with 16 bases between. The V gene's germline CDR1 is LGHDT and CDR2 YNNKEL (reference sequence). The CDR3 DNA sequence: TGTGCCAGCAGCCAGAGAGGGCTACCCGGCAACTATGGCTACACCTTC. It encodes CASSQRGLPGNYGYTF.

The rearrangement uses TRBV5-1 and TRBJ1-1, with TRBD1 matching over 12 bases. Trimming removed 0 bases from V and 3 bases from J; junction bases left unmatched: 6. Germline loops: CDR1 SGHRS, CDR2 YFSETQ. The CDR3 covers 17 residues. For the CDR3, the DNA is TGCGCCAGCAGCTTGGCCGGGACAGGGGGCTACGACACTGAAGCTTTCTTT. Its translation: CASSLAGTGGYDTEAFF.

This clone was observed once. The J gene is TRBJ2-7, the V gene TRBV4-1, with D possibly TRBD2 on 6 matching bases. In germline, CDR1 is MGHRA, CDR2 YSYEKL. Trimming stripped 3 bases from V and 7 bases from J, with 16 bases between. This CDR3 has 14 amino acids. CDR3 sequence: CASSHRLGTGEQYF. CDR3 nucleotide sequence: TGCGCCAGCAGCCACCGACTAGGTACGGGGGAGCAGTACTTC.

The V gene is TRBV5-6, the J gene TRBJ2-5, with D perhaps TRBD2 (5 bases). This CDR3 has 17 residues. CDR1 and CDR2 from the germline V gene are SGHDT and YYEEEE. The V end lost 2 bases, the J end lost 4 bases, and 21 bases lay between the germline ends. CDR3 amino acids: CASSFNLETTSGETQYF. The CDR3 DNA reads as TGTGCCAGCAGCTTTAATCTGGAGACTACTTCAGGAGAGACCCAGTACTTC. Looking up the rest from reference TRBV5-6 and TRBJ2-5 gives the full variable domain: DAGVTQSPTHLIKTRGQQVTLRCSPKSGHDTVSWYQQALGQGPQFIFQYYEEEERQRGNFPDRFSGHQFPNYSSELNVNALLLGDSALYLCASSFNLETTSGETQYFGPGTRLLVL.

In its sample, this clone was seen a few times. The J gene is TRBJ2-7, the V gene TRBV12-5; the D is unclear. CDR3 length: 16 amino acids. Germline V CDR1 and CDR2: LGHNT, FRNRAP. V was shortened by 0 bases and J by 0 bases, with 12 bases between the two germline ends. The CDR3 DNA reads TGTGCTAGTGGTTTGGTACTGTCTAGTTACTCCTACGAGCAGTACTTC. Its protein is CASGLVLSSYSYEQYF.

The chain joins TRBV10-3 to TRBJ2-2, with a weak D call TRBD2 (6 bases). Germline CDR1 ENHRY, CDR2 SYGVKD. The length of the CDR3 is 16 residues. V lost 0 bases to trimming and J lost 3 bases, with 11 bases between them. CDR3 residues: CAISESGREDTGELFF. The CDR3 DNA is TGTGCCATCAGTGAGTCGGGTAGGGAGGACACCGGGGAGCTGTTTTTT.

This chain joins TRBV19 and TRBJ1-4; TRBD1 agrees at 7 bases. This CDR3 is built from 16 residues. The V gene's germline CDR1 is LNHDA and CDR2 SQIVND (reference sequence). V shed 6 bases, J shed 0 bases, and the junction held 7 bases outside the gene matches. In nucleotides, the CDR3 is TGTGCCAGTAGACGGAACAGGGGAGCAACTAATGAAAAACTGTTTTTT. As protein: CASRRNRGATNEKLFF.

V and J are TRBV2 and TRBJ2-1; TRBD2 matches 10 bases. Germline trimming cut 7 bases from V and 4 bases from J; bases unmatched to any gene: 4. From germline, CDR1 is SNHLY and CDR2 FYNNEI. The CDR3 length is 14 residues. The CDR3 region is CASKVAGGYNEQFF. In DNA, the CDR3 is TGTGCCAGCAAGGTAGCGGGGGGATACAATGAGCAGTTCTTC.

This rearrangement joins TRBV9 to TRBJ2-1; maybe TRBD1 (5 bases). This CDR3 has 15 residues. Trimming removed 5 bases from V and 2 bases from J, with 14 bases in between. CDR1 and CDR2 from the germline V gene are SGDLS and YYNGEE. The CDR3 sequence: CASSYLTGTYNEQFF. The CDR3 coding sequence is TGTGCCAGCAGTTACTTAACAGGAACCTACAATGAGCAGTTCTTC. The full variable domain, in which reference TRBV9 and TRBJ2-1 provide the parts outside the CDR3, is DSGVTQTPKHLITATGQRVTLRCSPRSGDLSVYWYQQSLDQGLQFLIQYYNGEERAKGNILERFSAQQFPDLHSELNLSSLELGDSALYFCASSYLTGTYNEQFFGPGTRLTVL.

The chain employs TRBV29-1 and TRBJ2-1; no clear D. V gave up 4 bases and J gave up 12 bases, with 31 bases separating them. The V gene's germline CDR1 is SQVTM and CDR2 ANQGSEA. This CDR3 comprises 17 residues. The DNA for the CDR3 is TGCAGCGTTGTATTTCGCATTTCCTCATTCTACGGTGATGCGCAGTTCTTC. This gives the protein CSVVFRISSFYGDAQFF.

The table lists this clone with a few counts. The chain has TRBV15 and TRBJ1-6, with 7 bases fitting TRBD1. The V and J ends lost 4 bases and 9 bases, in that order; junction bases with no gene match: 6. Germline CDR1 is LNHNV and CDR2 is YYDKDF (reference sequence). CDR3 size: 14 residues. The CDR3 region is CATSTGDRVSPLHF. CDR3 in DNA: TGTGCCACCAGCACAGGGGACAGAGTTTCACCCCTCCACTTT.

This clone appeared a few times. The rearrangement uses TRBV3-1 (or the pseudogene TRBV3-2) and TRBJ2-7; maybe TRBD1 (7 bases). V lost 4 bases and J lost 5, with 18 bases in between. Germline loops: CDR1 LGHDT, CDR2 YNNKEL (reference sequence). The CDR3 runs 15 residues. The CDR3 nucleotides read TGTGCCAGCAGCCTTTCGACAGGGAGGATAAACGAGCAGTACTTC. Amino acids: CASSLSTGRINEQYF.

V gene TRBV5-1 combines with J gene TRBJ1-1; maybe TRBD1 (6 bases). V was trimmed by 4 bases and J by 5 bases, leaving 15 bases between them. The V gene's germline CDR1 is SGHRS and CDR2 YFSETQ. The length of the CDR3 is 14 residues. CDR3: CASSTHPGDTEAFF. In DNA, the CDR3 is TGCGCCAGCAGCACCCACCCAGGGGATACTGAAGCTTTCTTT.

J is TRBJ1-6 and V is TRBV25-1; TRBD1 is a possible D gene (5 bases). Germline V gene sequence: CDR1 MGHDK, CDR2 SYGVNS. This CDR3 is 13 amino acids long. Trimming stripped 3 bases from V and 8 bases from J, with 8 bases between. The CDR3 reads CASSEGPYSPLHF. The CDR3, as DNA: TGTGCCAGCAGTGAGGGGCCCTATTCACCCCTCCACTTT.

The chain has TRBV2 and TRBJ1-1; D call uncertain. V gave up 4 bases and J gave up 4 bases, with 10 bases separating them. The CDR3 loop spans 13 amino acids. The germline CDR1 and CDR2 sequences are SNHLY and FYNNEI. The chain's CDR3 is CASSVREGTEAFF. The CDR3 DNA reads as TGTGCCAGCAGTGTAAGAGAGGGCACTGAAGCTTTCTTT.

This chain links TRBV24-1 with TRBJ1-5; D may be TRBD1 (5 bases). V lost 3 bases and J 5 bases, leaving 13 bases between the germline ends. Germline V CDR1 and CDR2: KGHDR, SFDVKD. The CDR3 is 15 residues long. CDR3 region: CATSDLGHPDQPQHF. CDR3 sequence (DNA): TGTGCCACCAGTGATCTCGGACACCCCGATCAGCCCCAGCATTTT.

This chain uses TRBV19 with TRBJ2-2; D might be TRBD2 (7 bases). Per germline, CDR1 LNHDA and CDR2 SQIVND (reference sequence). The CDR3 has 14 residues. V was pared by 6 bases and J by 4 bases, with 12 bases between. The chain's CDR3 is CASRLGGPTGELFF. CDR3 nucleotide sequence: TGTGCCAGTAGACTCGGGGGGCCCACCGGGGAGCTGTTTTTT.

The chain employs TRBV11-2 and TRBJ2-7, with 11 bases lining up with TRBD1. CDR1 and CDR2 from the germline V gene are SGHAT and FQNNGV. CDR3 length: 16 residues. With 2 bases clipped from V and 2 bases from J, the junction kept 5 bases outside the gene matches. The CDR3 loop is CASSLLPGQGAYEQYF. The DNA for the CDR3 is TGTGCCAGCAGCTTATTACCGGGACAGGGGGCCTACGAGCAGTACTTC.

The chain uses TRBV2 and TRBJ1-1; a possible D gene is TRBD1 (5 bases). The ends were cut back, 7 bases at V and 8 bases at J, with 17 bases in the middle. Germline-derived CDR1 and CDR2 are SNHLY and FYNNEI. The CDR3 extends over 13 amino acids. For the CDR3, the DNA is TGTGCCAGCAACGAGGTAGTGGGGCGAGAAGCTTTCTTT. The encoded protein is CASNEVVGREAFF.

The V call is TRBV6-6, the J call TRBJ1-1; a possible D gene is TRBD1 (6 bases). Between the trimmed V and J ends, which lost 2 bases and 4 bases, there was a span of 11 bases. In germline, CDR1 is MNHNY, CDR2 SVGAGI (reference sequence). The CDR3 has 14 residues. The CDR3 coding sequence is TGTGCCAGCAGTTACGATCTAGGGGGCACTGAAGCTTTCTTT. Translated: CASSYDLGGTEAFF.